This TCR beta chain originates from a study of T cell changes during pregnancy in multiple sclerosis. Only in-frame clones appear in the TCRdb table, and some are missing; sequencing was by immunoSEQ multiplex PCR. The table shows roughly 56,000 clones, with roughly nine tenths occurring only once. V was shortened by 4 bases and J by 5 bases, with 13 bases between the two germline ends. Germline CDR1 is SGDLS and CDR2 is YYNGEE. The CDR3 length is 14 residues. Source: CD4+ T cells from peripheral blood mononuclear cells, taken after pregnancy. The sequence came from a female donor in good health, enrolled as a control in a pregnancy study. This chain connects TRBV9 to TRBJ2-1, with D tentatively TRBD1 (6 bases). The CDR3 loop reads CASSPETGDNEQFF. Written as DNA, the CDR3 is TGTGCCAGCAGCCCCGAGACAGGAGACAATGAGCAGTTCTTC.